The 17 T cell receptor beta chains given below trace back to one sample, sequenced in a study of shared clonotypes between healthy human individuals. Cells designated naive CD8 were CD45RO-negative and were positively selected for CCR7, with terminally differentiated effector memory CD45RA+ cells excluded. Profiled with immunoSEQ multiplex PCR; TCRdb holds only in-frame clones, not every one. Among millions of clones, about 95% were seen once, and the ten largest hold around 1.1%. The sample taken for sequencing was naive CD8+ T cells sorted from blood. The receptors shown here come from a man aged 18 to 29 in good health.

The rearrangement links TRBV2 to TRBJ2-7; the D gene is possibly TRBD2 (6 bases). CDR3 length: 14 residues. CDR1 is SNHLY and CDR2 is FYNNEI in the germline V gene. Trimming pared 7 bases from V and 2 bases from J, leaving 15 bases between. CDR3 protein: CASKSGGGAYEQYF. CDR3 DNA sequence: TGTGCCAGCAAATCTGGGGGAGGTGCCTACGAGCAGTACTTC.

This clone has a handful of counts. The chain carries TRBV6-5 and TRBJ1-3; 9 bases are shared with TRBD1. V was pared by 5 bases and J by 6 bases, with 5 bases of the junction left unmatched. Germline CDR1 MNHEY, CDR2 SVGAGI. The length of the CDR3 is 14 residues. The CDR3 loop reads CASSRDRATNTIYF. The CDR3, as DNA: TGTGCCAGCAGTAGGGACAGGGCGACAAACACCATATATTTT.

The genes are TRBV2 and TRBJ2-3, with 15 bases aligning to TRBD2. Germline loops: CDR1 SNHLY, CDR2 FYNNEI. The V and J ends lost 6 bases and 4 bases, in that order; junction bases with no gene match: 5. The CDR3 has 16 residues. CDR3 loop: CASSWGLAGGADTQYF. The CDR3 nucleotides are TGTGCCAGCAGCTGGGGACTAGCGGGGGGTGCAGATACGCAGTATTTT.

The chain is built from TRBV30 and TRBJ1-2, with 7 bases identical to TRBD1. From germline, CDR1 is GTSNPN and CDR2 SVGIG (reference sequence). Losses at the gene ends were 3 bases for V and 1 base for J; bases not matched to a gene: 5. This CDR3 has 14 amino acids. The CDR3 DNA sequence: TGTGCCTGGAGAAGGTCAGGGGGTAACTATGGCTACACCTTC. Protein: CAWRRSGGNYGYTF. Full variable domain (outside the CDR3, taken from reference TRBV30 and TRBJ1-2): SQTIHQWPATLVQPVGSPLSLECTVEGTSNPNLYWYRQAAGRGLQLLFYSVGIGQISSEVPQNLSASRPQDRQFILSSKKLLLSDSGFYLCAWRRSGGNYGYTFGSGTRLTVV.

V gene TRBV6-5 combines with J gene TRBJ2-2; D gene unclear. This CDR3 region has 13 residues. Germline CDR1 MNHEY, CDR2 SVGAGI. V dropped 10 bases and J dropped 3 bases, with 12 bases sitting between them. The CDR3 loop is CATSTGYTGELFF. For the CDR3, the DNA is TGTGCCACCTCTACGGGTTACACCGGGGAGCTGTTTTTT.

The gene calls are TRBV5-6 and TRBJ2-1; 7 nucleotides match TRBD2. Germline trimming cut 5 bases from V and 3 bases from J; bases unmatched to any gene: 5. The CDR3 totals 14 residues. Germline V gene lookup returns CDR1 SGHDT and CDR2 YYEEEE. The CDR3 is CASRAGGSYNEQFF. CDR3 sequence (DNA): TGTGCCAGCAGGGCTGGCGGGAGCTACAATGAGCAGTTCTTC.

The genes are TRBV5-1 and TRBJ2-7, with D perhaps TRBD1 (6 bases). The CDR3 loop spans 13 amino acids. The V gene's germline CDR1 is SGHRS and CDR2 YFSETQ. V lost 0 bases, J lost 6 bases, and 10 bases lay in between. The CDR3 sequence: CASSLDTGIEQYF. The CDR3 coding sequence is TGCGCCAGCAGCTTGGATACAGGGATCGAGCAGTACTTC.

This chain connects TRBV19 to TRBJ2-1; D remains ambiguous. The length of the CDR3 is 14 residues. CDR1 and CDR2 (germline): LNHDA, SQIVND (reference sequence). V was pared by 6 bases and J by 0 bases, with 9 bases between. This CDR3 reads CASRGGSSYNEQFF. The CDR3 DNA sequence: TGTGCCAGTAGGGGCGGTAGCTCCTACAATGAGCAGTTCTTC.

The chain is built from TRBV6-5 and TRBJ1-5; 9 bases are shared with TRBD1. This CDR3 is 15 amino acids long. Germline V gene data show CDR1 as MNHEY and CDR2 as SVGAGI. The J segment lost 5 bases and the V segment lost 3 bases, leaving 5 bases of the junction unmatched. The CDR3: CASSYLWTGDQPQHF. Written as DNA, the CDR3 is TGTGCCAGCAGTTATCTCTGGACAGGGGATCAGCCCCAGCATTTT.

The CDR3 DNA reads TGTGCCAGCAGCTGGAAGACAGGATACCTGTTTTTT. This codes for CASSWKTGYLFF. The V call is TRBV28, the J call TRBJ1-4, with D perhaps matching TRBD1 (6 bases). Trimming pared 6 bases from V and 14 bases from J, leaving 16 bases between. The germline CDR1 and CDR2 sequences are MDHEN and SYDVKM. The CDR3 runs 12 residues.

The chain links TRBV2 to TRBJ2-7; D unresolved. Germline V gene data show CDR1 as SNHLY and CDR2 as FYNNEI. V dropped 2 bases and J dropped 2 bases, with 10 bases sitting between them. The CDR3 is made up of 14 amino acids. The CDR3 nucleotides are TGTGCCAGCAGTGAATTGTCGGCAGCCTACGAGCAGTACTTC. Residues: CASSELSAAYEQYF.

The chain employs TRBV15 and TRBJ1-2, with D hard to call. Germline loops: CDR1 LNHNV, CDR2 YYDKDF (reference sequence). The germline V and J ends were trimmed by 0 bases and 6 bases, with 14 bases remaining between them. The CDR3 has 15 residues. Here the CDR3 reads CATSRDLGGTDGYTF. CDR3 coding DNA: TGTGCCACCAGCAGAGATTTGGGCGGAACTGATGGCTACACCTTC. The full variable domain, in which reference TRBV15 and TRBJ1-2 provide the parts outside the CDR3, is DAMVIQNPRYQVTQFGKPVTLSCSQTLNHNVMYWYQQKSSQAPKLLFHYYDKDFNNEADTPDNFQSRRPNTSFCFLDIRSPGLGDTAMYLCATSRDLGGTDGYTFGSGTRLTVV.

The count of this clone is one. CDR3 sequence: CASSIRSGGWNEQFF. As DNA, the CDR3 is TGTGCCAGTAGTATCCGTAGCGGGGGTTGGAATGAGCAGTTCTTC. The rearrangement joins TRBV19 to TRBJ2-1; 9 nucleotides line up with TRBD2. With 3 bases clipped from V and 7 bases from J, the junction kept 7 bases outside the gene matches. There are 15 residues in the CDR3. The germline V gene has CDR1 LNHDA and CDR2 SQIVND (reference sequence). Using reference TRBV19 and TRBJ2-1 for the parts outside the CDR3, the full variable domain is DGGITQSPKYLFRKEGQNVTLSCEQNLNHDAMYWYRQDPGQGLRLIYYSQIVNDFQKGDIAEGYSVSREKKESFPLTVTSAQKNPTAFYLCASSIRSGGWNEQFFGPGTRLTVL.

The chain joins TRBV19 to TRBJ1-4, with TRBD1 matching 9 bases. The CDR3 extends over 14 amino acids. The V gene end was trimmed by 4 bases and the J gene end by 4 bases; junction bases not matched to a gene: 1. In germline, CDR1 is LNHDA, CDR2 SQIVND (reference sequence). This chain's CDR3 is CASSRQGVNEKLFF. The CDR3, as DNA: TGTGCCAGTAGTAGACAGGGGGTTAATGAAAAACTGTTTTTT. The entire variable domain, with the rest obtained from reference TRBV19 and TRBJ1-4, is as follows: DGGITQSPKYLFRKEGQNVTLSCEQNLNHDAMYWYRQDPGQGLRLIYYSQIVNDFQKGDIAEGYSVSREKKESFPLTVTSAQKNPTAFYLCASSRQGVNEKLFFGSGTQLSVL.

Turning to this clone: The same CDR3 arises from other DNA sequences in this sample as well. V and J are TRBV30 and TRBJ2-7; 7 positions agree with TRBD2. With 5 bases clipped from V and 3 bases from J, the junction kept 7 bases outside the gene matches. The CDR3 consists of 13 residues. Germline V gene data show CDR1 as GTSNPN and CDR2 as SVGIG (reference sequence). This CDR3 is CAWSGLADYEQYF. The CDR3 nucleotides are TGTGCCTGGTCCGGGCTAGCGGACTACGAGCAGTACTTC.

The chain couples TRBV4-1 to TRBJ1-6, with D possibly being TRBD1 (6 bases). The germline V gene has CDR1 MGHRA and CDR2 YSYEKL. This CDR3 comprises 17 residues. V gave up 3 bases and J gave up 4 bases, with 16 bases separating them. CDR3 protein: CASSHPSTGGYNSPLHF. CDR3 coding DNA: TGCGCCAGCAGCCATCCTTCGACAGGCGGTTATAATTCACCCCTCCACTTT.

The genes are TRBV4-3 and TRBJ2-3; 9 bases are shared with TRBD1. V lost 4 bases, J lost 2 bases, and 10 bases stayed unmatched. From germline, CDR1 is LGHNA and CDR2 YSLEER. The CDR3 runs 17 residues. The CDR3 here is CASSPIHTGGYTDTQYF. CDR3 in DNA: TGCGCCAGCAGCCCAATCCATACAGGGGGCTACACAGATACGCAGTATTTT.